A single sample is the source of the 2 T cell receptor beta chains below, sequenced in a study of shared clonotypes between healthy human individuals. Using immunoSEQ multiplex PCR, the repertoire was profiled, and TCRdb retains in-frame clones only, with some absent. The table records 2 million to 2.5 million clones, roughly 95% of them present only once. The sample comprised naive CD4+ T cells sorted from blood. Documented subset: CD45RA+ positively selected. These receptors were taken from a young man in good health.

This rearrangement joins TRBV6-1 to TRBJ2-7; no clear D gene. The CDR3 has 15 amino acids. Per the germline V gene, CDR1 is MNHNS and CDR2 is SASEGT. The germline V and J ends were trimmed by 5 bases and 4 bases, with 18 bases remaining between them. CDR3 coding DNA: TGTGCCAGCAGTCCCTCTTCCCGGCCCGTTTACGAGCAGTACTTC. This encodes CASSPSSRPVYEQYF.

This clone was seen many times. This chain connects TRBV11-2 to TRBJ2-7; 7 bases map to TRBD2. Germline values: CDR1 SGHAT, CDR2 FQNNGV. The CDR3 length is 15 residues. The ends lost 4 bases at V and 4 bases at J; junction bases unmatched: 10. CDR3 protein: CASSSRERGPYEQYF. CDR3 sequence (DNA): TGTGCCAGCAGCTCCCGGGAGCGGGGACCGTACGAGCAGTACTTC.